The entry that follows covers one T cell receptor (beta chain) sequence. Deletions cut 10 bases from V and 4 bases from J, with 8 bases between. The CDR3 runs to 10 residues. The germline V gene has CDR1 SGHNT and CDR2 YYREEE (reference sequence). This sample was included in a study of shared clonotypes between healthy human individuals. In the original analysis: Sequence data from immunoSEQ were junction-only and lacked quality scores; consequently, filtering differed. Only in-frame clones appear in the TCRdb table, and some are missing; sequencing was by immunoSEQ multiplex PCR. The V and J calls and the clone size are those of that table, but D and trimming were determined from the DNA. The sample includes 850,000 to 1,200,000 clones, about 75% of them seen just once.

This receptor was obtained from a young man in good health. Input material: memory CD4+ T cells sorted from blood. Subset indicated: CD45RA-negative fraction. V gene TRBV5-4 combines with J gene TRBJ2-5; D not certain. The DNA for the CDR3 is TGTGCCGACGGCGGAGAGACCCAGTACTTC. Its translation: CADGGETQYF.